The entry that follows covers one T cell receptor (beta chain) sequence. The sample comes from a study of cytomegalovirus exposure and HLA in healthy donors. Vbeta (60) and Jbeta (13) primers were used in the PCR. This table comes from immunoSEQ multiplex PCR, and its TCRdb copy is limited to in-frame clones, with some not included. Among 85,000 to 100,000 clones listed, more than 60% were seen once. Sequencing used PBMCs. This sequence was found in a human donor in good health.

This chain's CDR3 is CASRGQESNQPQHF. CDR3 sequence (DNA): TGTGCCAGCAGGGGTCAGGAAAGCAATCAGCCCCAGCATTTT. The chain couples TRBV2 to TRBJ1-5; D is unclear. Deletions cut 6 bases from V and 1 base from J, with 10 bases between. CDR3 length: 14 amino acids. Germline V CDR1 and CDR2: SNHLY, FYNNEI. The full variable domain, completed using reference TRBV2 and TRBJ1-5, is EPEVTQTPSHQVTQMGQEVILRCVPISNHLYFYWYRQILGQKVEFLVSFYNNEISEKSEIFDDQFSVERPDGSNFTLKIRSTKLEDSAMYFCASRGQESNQPQHFGDGTRLSIL.